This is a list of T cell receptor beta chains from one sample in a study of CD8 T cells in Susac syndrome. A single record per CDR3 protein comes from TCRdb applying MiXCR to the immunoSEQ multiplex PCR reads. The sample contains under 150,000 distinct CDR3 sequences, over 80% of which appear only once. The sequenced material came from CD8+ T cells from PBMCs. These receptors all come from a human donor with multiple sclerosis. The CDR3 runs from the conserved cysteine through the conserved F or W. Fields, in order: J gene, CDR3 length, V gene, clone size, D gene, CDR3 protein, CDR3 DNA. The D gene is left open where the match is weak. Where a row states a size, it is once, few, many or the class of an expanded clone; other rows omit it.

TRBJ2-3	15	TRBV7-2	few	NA	CASSFPGAVTDTQYF	TGTGCCAGCAGCTTCCCGGGAGCGGTCACAGATACGCAGTATTTT
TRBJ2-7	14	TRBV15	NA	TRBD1	CATSAGTGPYEQYF	TGTGCCACCTCAGCCGGGACAGGGCCTTACGAGCAGTACTTC
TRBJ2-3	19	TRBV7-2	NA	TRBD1	CASSLAPWTGEAITDTQYF	TGTGCCAGCAGCTTAGCCCCCTGGACAGGAGAAGCAATCACAGATACGCAGTATTTT
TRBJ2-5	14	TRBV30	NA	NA	CAWSSGILKETQYF	TGTGCCTGGAGTTCGGGGATACTAAAAGAGACCCAGTACTTC
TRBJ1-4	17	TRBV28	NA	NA	CASTSNNLGSANEKLFF	TGTGCCAGCACTTCAAACAACCTCGGGTCTGCTAATGAAAAACTGTTTTTT
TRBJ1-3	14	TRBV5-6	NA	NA	CASSLGDSGNTIYF	TGTGCCAGCAGCCTCGGGGATTCGGGAAACACCATATATTTT
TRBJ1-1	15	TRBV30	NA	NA	CAWSGDAGLNTEAFF	TGTGCCTGGAGTGGGGACGCAGGATTGAACACTGAAGCTTTCTTT
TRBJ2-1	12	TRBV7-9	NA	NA	CASSSANNEQFF	TGTGCCAGCAGCTCGGCCAACAATGAGCAGTTCTTC
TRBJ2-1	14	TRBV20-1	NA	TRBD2	CSAQGLADYNEQFF	TGCAGTGCTCAGGGACTAGCGGACTACAATGAGCAGTTCTTC
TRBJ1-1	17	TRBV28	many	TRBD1	CASRGRDRSGADTEAFF	TGTGCCAGCAGGGGCCGGGACAGGTCGGGGGCGGATACTGAAGCTTTCTTT
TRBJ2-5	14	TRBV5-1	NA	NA	CASSLDLVTEPSYF	TGCGCCAGCAGCTTGGATCTAGTTACGGAACCTTCGTACTTC
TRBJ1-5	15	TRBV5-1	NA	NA	CPSYGGQGANQPQHF	TGCCCTAGTTATGGGGGCCAAGGGGCCAATCAGCCCCAGCATTTT
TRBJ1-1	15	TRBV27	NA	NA	CASSPPGRMNTEAFF	TGTGCCAGCAGTCCGCCCGGACGGATGAACACTGAAGCTTTCTTT
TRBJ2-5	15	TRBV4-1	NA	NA	CASSQGSGLQETQYF	TGCGCCAGCAGCCAAGGCTCGGGACTGCAAGAGACCCAGTACTTC
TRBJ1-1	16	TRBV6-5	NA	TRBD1	CASSYTTGLGNTEAFF	TGTGCCAGCAGTTATACGACAGGGCTCGGGAACACTGAAGCTTTCTTT
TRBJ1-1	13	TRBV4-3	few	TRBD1	CASSPTGTGFFFF	TGCGCCAGCAGCCCTACCGGGACAGGGTTTTTTTTCTTT
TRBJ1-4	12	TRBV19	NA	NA	CACYPGGKKLFF	TGTGCCTGTTACCCGGGCGGGAAAAAACTGTTTTTT
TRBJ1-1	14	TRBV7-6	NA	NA	CASSLGRGDTEAFF	TGTGCCAGCAGCTTAGGGCGGGGCGACACTGAAGCTTTCTTT
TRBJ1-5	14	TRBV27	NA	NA	CASSSLGLEQPQHF	TGTGCCAGCAGTTCGTTGGGCTTGGAGCAGCCCCAGCATTTT
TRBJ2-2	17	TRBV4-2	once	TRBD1	CASSQGSGTGHTGELFF	TGTGCCAGCAGCCAGGGGAGTGGGACAGGGCACACCGGGGAGCTGTTTTTT
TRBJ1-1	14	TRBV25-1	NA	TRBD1	CASSEVGQGAEAFF	TGTGCCAGCAGTGAAGTGGGACAGGGGGCTGAAGCTTTCTTT
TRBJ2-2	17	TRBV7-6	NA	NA	CASSLARGEIDTGELFF	TGTGCCAGCAGCTTAGCTAGGGGCGAGATTGATACCGGGGAGCTGTTTTTT
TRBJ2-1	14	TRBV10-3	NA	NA	CATKTASEYNEQFF	TGTGCCACGAAGACAGCCTCTGAGTACAATGAGCAGTTCTTC
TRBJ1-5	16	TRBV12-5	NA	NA	CASGETSQLHEQPQHF	TGTGCTAGTGGCGAAACTTCTCAGCTACACGAACAGCCCCAGCATTTT
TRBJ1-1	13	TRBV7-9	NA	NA	CAGTMGANTEAFF	TGTGCCGGTACTATGGGAGCTAACACTGAAGCTTTCTTT
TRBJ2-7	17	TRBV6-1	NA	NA	CASSSPSGTSIAYEQYF	TGTGCCAGCAGCTCCCCCTCAGGGACGTCGATCGCCTACGAGCAGTACTTC
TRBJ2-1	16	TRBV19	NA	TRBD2	CASSPRVAGGPDEQFF	TGTGCCAGTAGTCCCCGGGTAGCGGGGGGGCCCGATGAGCAGTTCTTC